Listed below are T cell receptor beta chains from one sample, sequenced in a study of human T cells and chemical hapten exposure. TCRdb analysed the RACE reads with MiXCR anew, one entry per CDR3 protein. The data hold 80,000 to 100,000 distinct CDR3 sequences, with about a tenth observed a single time. The source material was whole blood, sampled in connection with sensitization to the hapten diphenylcyclopropenone (DPC). The origin of the receptors is a woman aged 40-49 years with alopecia areata. Some clones in this sample may be carry-over from other donors' samples. The CDR3 runs from the conserved cysteine through the conserved F or W. The D gene is left open where the match is weak. Clone size is given for some rows only: seen once, a few or many times, or a class if the clone is expanded.

clone_size,v_call,j_call,d_call,cdr3_aa,cdr3_nt
few,TRBV20-1,TRBJ2-5,NA,CSATGYQETQYF,TGCAGTGCTACTGGGTACCAAGAGACCCAGTACTTC
NA,TRBV6-1,TRBJ1-2,NA,CASKETTGLNYGYTF,TGTGCCAGCAAGGAGACAACAGGTCTGAACTATGGCTACACCTTC
few,TRBV6-1,TRBJ2-1,TRBD1,CASSEVGTGAYNEQFF,TGTGCCAGCAGTGAAGTGGGGACAGGGGCTTACAATGAGCAGTTCTTC
few,TRBV25-1,TRBJ1-2,NA,CASSWGGPGGYTF,TGTGCCAGCAGTTGGGGAGGGCCCGGGGGCTACACCTTC
few,TRBV4-3,TRBJ2-7,NA,CASSRNWAEAPEQYF,TGCGCCAGCAGCCGTAACTGGGCGGAAGCGCCCGAGCAGTACTTC
NA,TRBV5-6,TRBJ2-5,NA,CASSSTARPGEFNQETQYF,TGTGCCAGCAGCTCCACCGCCAGGCCAGGGGAATTCAACCAAGAGACCCAGTACTTC
few,TRBV29-1,TRBJ2-7,NA,CSVAAGTYEQYF,TGCAGCGTTGCGGCCGGGACCTACGAGCAGTACTTC
many,TRBV29-1,TRBJ2-1,NA,CSHLGKSGGNEQFF,TGCAGCCATCTGGGGAAGTCCGGTGGGAATGAGCAGTTCTTC
few,TRBV27,TRBJ2-1,NA,CASSLLAPNEQFF,TGTGCCAGCAGTTTACTAGCGCCCAATGAGCAGTTCTTC
many,TRBV6-2/TRBV6-3,TRBJ2-7,NA,CASSYSIGEDGQSYEQYF,TGTGCCAGCAGTTACTCGATAGGAGAGGACGGACAGTCCTACGAGCAGTACTTC
many,TRBV7-8,TRBJ2-7,TRBD2,CASSLPGLAGGKYF,TGTGCCAGCAGCTTACCGGGACTAGCGGGAGGAAAGTACTTC
NA,TRBV24-1,TRBJ2-1,NA,CATSDLSVNEQFF,TGTGCCACCAGTGATTTGTCCGTCAATGAGCAGTTCTTC
NA,TRBV7-9,TRBJ2-7,NA,CASSSTGGAGEQYF,TGTGCCAGCAGCTCCACCGGCGGGGCTGGCGAGCAGTACTTC
many,TRBV27,TRBJ2-1,TRBD2,CASSLGLAGDEQFF,TGTGCCAGCAGTTTGGGACTAGCGGGCGATGAGCAGTTCTTC
NA,TRBV7-9,TRBJ2-7,NA,CASSLAGLYEQYF,TGTGCCAGCAGCTTAGCGGGACTTTACGAGCAGTACTTC
few,TRBV11-2,TRBJ1-6,NA,CASSPRRQDIMVPLHF,TGTGCCAGCAGCCCCAGGAGGCAGGATATTATGGTACCCCTCCACTTT
few,TRBV7-9,TRBJ1-2,NA,CASSPRRATHGYTF,TGTGCCAGCAGCCCAAGACGAGCGACTCATGGCTACACCTTC
many,TRBV20-1,TRBJ2-1,NA,CSARVSGSSYNEQFF,TGCAGTGCTAGAGTTAGCGGAAGCTCCTACAATGAGCAGTTCTTC
many,TRBV21-1,TRBJ2-1,NA,CASSKAPGDDSSYNEQFF,TGTGCCAGCAGCAAAGCCCCCGGGGACGACAGCTCCTACAATGAGCAGTTCTTC
few,TRBV12-3/TRBV12-4,TRBJ1-2,NA,CASSSGAHYGYTF,TGTGCCAGCAGTTCGGGGGCCCACTATGGCTACACCTTC
many,TRBV7-3,TRBJ2-5,NA,CASSLGTVRETQYF,TGTGCCAGCAGCTTAGGGACCGTTCGAGAGACCCAGTACTTC
few,TRBV6-2/TRBV6-3,TRBJ2-7,TRBD2,CASSYSKAALLAVAYEQYF,TGTGCCAGCAGTTACTCGAAAGCCGCCCTACTAGCGGTGGCCTACGAGCAGTACTTC
many,TRBV3-1,TRBJ1-2,NA,CASSQGTVPLGYTF,TGTGCCAGCAGCCAAGGGACCGTCCCTCTCGGCTACACCTTC
few,TRBV5-1,TRBJ2-3,TRBD2,CASSLVLAGGSDTQYF,TGCGCCAGCAGCTTGGTACTAGCGGGAGGTTCAGATACGCAGTATTTT
many,TRBV20-1,TRBJ2-3,NA,CSASRPGTDTQYF,TGCAGTGCCAGCAGGCCGGGTACAGATACGCAGTATTTT
few,TRBV6-2/TRBV6-3,TRBJ1-1,NA,CASRPGTYLDAFF,TGTGCCAGCAGGCCCGGGACATACTTGGATGCTTTCTTT
many,TRBV28,TRBJ1-2,NA,CASSAPGNYGYTF,TGTGCCAGCAGTGCCCCAGGGAACTATGGCTACACCTTC
once,TRBV7-9,TRBJ1-1,NA,CASSFWGTDTEAFF,TGTGCCAGCAGCTTTTGGGGAACGGACACTGAAGCTTTCTTT
few,TRBV7-2,TRBJ1-1,NA,CASSLGRVRGEAFF,TGTGCCAGCAGCTTAGGTCGAGTCAGGGGAGAAGCTTTCTTT
few,TRBV18,TRBJ2-3,NA,CASSPPVTDTQYF,TGTGCCAGCTCACCACCGGTCACAGATACGCAGTATTTT
many,TRBV3-1,TRBJ2-2,NA,CASSQNQNTGELFF,TGTGCCAGCAGCCAAAACCAGAACACCGGGGAGCTGTTTTTT
many,TRBV28,TRBJ2-5,NA,CASSFLGKTQYF,TGTGCCAGCAGTTTTCTAGGGAAGACCCAGTACTTC
NA,TRBV2,TRBJ2-1,TRBD2,CASNSGLADEQFF,TGTGCCAGCAATTCTGGACTAGCGGATGAGCAGTTCTTC
NA,TRBV5-4,TRBJ2-2,TRBD2,CASSVRGVSGELFF,TGTGCCAGCAGCGTACGGGGGGTTTCCGGGGAGCTGTTTTTT
many,TRBV29-1,TRBJ1-5,TRBD1,CSAQGDSNQPQHF,TGCAGCGCACAGGGGGATAGCAATCAGCCCCAGCATTTT
few,TRBV30,TRBJ2-1,NA,CAWTSSYNEQFF,TGTGCCTGGACTAGCTCCTACAATGAGCAGTTCTTC
few,TRBV4-3,TRBJ2-1,TRBD2,CASSQVNREGPYNEQFF,TGCGCCAGCAGCCAAGTTAATAGGGAGGGCCCCTACAATGAGCAGTTCTTC
NA,TRBV5-5,TRBJ2-7,TRBD1,CASSRDTGQRTYEQYF,TGTGCCAGCAGCCGAGATACGGGACAGCGTACCTACGAGCAGTACTTC
few,TRBV3-1,TRBJ2-3,NA,CASSPNSGLKTDTQYF,TGTGCCAGCAGCCCGAACAGCGGCCTGAAAACAGATACGCAGTATTTT
few,TRBV19,TRBJ1-5,TRBD1,CASSMGQGAVQPQHF,TGTGCCAGTAGTATGGGACAGGGGGCTGTTCAGCCCCAGCATTTT
NA,TRBV29-1,TRBJ2-3,TRBD2,CSGRTSDTDTQYF,TGCAGCGGGAGGACTAGCGACACAGATACGCAGTATTTT
NA,TRBV10-3,TRBJ2-5,NA,CAIKPGPPQTETQYF,TGTGCCATAAAACCGGGACCTCCCCAGACAGAGACCCAGTACTTC
NA,TRBV2,TRBJ2-1,NA,CASRPPSINEQFF,TGTGCCAGCAGACCGCCCAGTATCAATGAGCAGTTCTTC
few,TRBV4-2,TRBJ1-1,NA,CASSQGSGDTEAFF,TGTGCCAGCAGCCAAGGGTCAGGGGACACTGAAGCTTTCTTT